This TCR beta chain emerged from a study of T-cell memory formation after mild COVID-19. This clonotype was detected only a few times. Its antigen remains unidentified. Germline CDR1 reads SGDLS; CDR2 reads YYNGEE. J lost 13 bases, V lost 0 bases, and 7 bases had no gene match. CDR3 length: 13 amino acids. The study, taken as a whole, reports: Clones that contracted from day 15 to 85 were balanced CD4/CD8, while later expanders leaned CD4+. CM and EM subsets held most contracting CD4+ clones; EMRA held CD8+ ones. Pre-infection memory showed some responding clones, and this suggested that cross-reactive memory joined.

Libraries for TCRalpha and TCRbeta carried sample barcodes and unique molecular identifiers via 5'RACE. TCRdb passed the 5' RACE reads through MiXCR, listing each CDR3 protein once. The table has roughly 600,000 distinct CDR3 sequences, around 17% seen once. This receptor was identified in an adult woman who had mild COVID-19 (a few samples of this study predate the infection). Cell type and time point are not known. The sample consisted of PBMCs or a T cell subset sorted from them (not recorded which). The chain recombines TRBV9 with TRBJ2-1; 7 nucleotides line up with TRBD1. CDR3 loop: CASSVGTGVPQFF. For the CDR3, the DNA is TGTGCCAGCAGCGTAGGAACAGGGGTACCCCAGTTCTTC.